This T cell receptor (beta chain) emerged from a study of OX40 agonist ivuxolimab in advanced cancers. The V and J ends lost 10 bases and 0 bases respectively, with 13 bases between them. The CDR3 has 15 residues. Germline assignment: CDR1 MNHNS and CDR2 SASEGT. Sequencing used immunoSEQ multiplex PCR; TCRdb keeps in-frame clones, though not all of them. Among fewer than 90,000 clones listed, 85% to 90% were seen once. J is TRBJ2-6 and V is TRBV6-1, with TRBD1 as a possible D gene (5 bases). The TCR originated in an adult with an advanced solid tumor such as melanoma, head and neck, liver or kidney cancer. Sequenced material: CD4+ or CD8+ T cells sorted from blood, taken in a trial of the OX40 agonist ivuxolimab. CDR3 sequence reads: CATLNRFSGANVLTF. In DNA form, the CDR3 reads TGTGCCACCTTAAACAGGTTCTCTGGGGCCAACGTCCTGACTTTC.